These 25 T cell receptor beta chains share one sample of origin, sequenced in a study of shared clonotypes between healthy human individuals. Profiled with immunoSEQ multiplex PCR; TCRdb holds only in-frame clones, not every one. The sample consists of about 2.4 million clones, 93% of them appearing once. The source material was naive CD4+ T cells from PBMCs. The subset was: CD45RA+ positively selected. The origin of the receptors is a man aged 18 to 29 in good health. Some clones in this sample may be carry-over from other donors' samples.

Note on this clone: The same CDR3 can be traced to other DNA sequences in this sample. The chain is built from TRBV6-5 and TRBJ1-5; 9 nucleotides agree with TRBD1. From germline, CDR1 is MNHEY and CDR2 SVGAGI. The CDR3 length is 13 residues. The V gene end was trimmed by 5 bases and the J gene end by 4 bases; junction bases not matched to a gene: 0. The CDR3 loop is CASSGTGNQPQHF. The CDR3 nucleotides read TGTGCCAGCAGTGGGACAGGGAATCAGCCCCAGCATTTT.

The chain carries TRBV10-3 and TRBJ2-1; D tentatively fits TRBD1 or TRBD2 (5 bases each). Germline V gene lookup returns CDR1 ENHRY and CDR2 SYGVKD. Between the trimmed V and J ends, which lost 6 bases and 5 bases, there was a span of 11 bases. The CDR3 runs to 13 residues. CDR3 amino acids: CAIRPGRNNEQFF. In DNA form, the CDR3 reads TGTGCCATCAGACCGGGACGGAACAATGAGCAGTTCTTC.

This chain uses TRBV5-5 with TRBJ1-5; D uncertain. V lost 3 bases and J 3 bases, leaving 10 bases between the germline ends. The CDR3 sequence is 14 residues long. Germline V gives CDR1 SGHKS, CDR2 YYEKEE (reference sequence). The CDR3 protein is CASSSVAYNQPQHF. For the CDR3, the DNA is TGTGCCAGCAGCTCTGTAGCTTACAATCAGCCCCAGCATTTT.

V gene TRBV6-1 combines with J gene TRBJ1-1, with no clear D. CDR3 length equals 14 residues. V lost 6 bases to trimming and J lost 0 bases, with 11 bases between them. The germline gives CDR1 MNHNS, CDR2 SASEGT. CDR3: CASSKIPMNTEAFF. CDR3 nucleotide sequence: TGTGCCAGCAGCAAGATACCCATGAACACTGAAGCTTTCTTT.

The rearrangement joins TRBV4-3 to TRBJ2-1; D may be TRBD2 (5 bases). Germline CDR1 LGHNA, CDR2 YSLEER. There are 15 residues in the CDR3. V was shortened by 0 bases and J by 5 bases, with 11 bases between the two germline ends. In DNA, the CDR3 is TGCGCCAGCAGCCAAGAAAGGTCCGGGGACAATGAGCAGTTCTTC. This sequence encodes CASSQERSGDNEQFF.

V and J are TRBV5-1 and TRBJ2-1, with D possibly matching TRBD2 (6 bases). Germline assignment: CDR1 SGHRS and CDR2 YFSETQ. Trimming left V 4 bases short and J 0 bases short, with 20 bases between. The CDR3 totals 18 residues. As DNA, the CDR3 is TGCGCCAGCAGCCGCGAAGGAATAGCGGATAGCTCCTACAATGAGCAGTTCTTC. Translated, it gives CASSREGIADSSYNEQFF.

This clone was seen once. The rearrangement joins TRBV19 to TRBJ2-2; D is possibly TRBD2 (5 bases). CDR3 length: 14 amino acids. The germline V and J ends were trimmed by 6 bases and 3 bases, with 11 bases remaining between them. Germline assignment: CDR1 LNHDA and CDR2 SQIVND (reference sequence). CDR3 residues: CASSDLGDTGELFF. CDR3 nucleotide sequence: TGTGCCAGTAGCGACCTGGGAGACACCGGGGAGCTGTTTTTT.

Here the CDR3 DNA reads TGCGCCAGCAGCTTGGTTGAGTTGGGCAATGAGCAGTTCTTC. Its translation is CASSLVELGNEQFF. The rearrangement uses TRBV5-1 and TRBJ2-1; D uncertain. Germline V gene data show CDR1 as SGHRS and CDR2 as YFSETQ. The ends were cut back, 0 bases at V and 6 bases at J, with 10 bases in the middle. This CDR3 has 14 residues.

The CDR3 loop is CASSLVGSGIQVEQFF. The CDR3 DNA reads TGTGCCAGCAGCTTAGTAGGTAGCGGGATCCAGGTTGAGCAGTTCTTC. This chain uses TRBV7-2 with TRBJ2-1, with 8 positions matching TRBD2. This CDR3 spans 16 amino acids. Germline V gives CDR1 SGHTA, CDR2 FQGNSA. Trimming at V came to 1 base and at J to 9 bases, leaving 11 bases not matched to a gene.

The J gene is TRBJ2-2, the V gene TRBV27, with D unclear. CDR1 is MNHEY and CDR2 is SMNVEV in the germline V gene (reference sequence). The CDR3 contains 14 residues. The V and J ends lost 0 bases and 6 bases respectively, with 8 bases between them. Written as DNA, the CDR3 is TGTGCCAGCAGTTTATCGATTGGCGCCGGGGAGCTGTTTTTT. It translates to CASSLSIGAGELFF.

The V and J genes are TRBV27 and TRBJ2-6, with 9 bases lining up with TRBD2. The CDR3 covers 16 residues. The trim removed 3 bases at V and 3 bases at J, leaving 3 bases unmatched. CDR1 MNHEY and CDR2 SMNVEV come from the germline V gene (reference sequence). The DNA of the CDR3 is TGTGCCAGCAGTTTTAGCGGGAGAGGTGGGGCCAACGTCCTGACTTTC. It encodes CASSFSGRGGANVLTF.

The V and J genes are TRBV28 and TRBJ1-2; D call uncertain. CDR1 MDHEN and CDR2 SYDVKM come from the germline V gene. Trimming shortened V by 3 bases and J by 7 bases, and 21 bases separated the two germline ends. The CDR3 runs to 16 residues. The CDR3 coding sequence is TGTGCCAGCAGTTTGGGTATTAAGGGCGGGAGTAGTGGCTACACCTTC. Translated: CASSLGIKGGSSGYTF.

For this clone: The limits of the CDR3 on the DNA are not certain, so only TCRdb's listed CDR3 is given. The rearrangement uses TRBV7-3 and TRBJ2-3; the D segment call TRBD2 is taken from the table without a DNA check. Germline CDR1 and CDR2: SGHTA and FQGTGA. Inclusive of both ends, the CDR3 amounts to 11 amino acids. The CDR3 here is CASSLVGGGSF.

Worth noting for this clone: Other DNA sequences from this sample encode an identical CDR3 as well. The chain couples TRBV6-5 to TRBJ2-7, with TRBD2 as a possible D gene (6 bases). Trimming stripped 6 bases from V and 0 bases from J, with 12 bases between. Per the germline V gene, CDR1 is MNHEY and CDR2 is SVGAGI. The CDR3 consists of 14 residues. Here the CDR3 DNA reads TGTGCCAGCAGCTATCTAGCGTCCTCCTACGAGCAGTACTTC. It yields the protein CASSYLASSYEQYF.

V usage is TRBV28 and J usage is TRBJ1-6, with 10 bases aligning to TRBD1. Germline CDR1 MDHEN, CDR2 SYDVKM. With 7 bases clipped from V and 7 bases from J, the junction kept 19 bases outside the gene matches. This CDR3 has 19 residues. The CDR3 loop is CASTPLTGGILLDNSPLHF. The CDR3, as DNA: TGTGCCAGCACCCCCCTGACAGGGGGCATTCTCCTAGACAATTCACCCCTCCACTTT. The entire variable domain, with the rest obtained from reference TRBV28 and TRBJ1-6, is as follows: DVKVTQSSRYLVKRTGEKVFLECVQDMDHENMFWYRQDPGLGLRLIYFSYDVKMKEKGDIPEGYSVSREKKERFSLILESASTNQTSMYLCASTPLTGGILLDNSPLHFGNGTRLTVT.

V and J are TRBV11-2 and TRBJ2-7; 10 bases line up with TRBD2. Germline V gives CDR1 SGHAT, CDR2 FQNNGV. The ends lost 4 bases at V and 2 bases at J; junction bases unmatched: 8. This CDR3 contains 16 residues. CDR3 DNA: TGTGCCAGCAGCTCCGGGGGGACTAGCGTCGCCTACGAGCAGTACTTC. Its translation is CASSSGGTSVAYEQYF.

This clone was seen only a few times. The same CDR3 arises from other DNA sequences in this sample as well. The V gene is TRBV5-1, the J gene TRBJ1-3; D ambiguous. This CDR3 contains 13 residues. The V and J ends lost 0 bases and 1 base respectively, with 2 bases between them. Germline V CDR1 and CDR2: SGHRS, YFSETQ. CDR3 DNA: TGCGCCAGCAGCTTGGATTCTGGAAACACCATATATTTT. Its protein product is CASSLDSGNTIYF.

This sequence joins TRBV27 and TRBJ2-5, with a weak D call TRBD1 (6 bases). From germline, CDR1 is MNHEY and CDR2 SMNVEV (reference sequence). The ends were cut back, 5 bases at V and 5 bases at J, with 18 bases in the middle. CDR3 size: 15 residues. CDR3 nucleotides: TGTGCCAGCAGTCCGTACAGGGTCGGTGTGGAGACCCAGTACTTC. This gives the protein CASSPYRVGVETQYF.

The rearrangement links TRBV7-2 to TRBJ2-7; D is possibly TRBD1 (6 bases). Trimming took off 5 bases at V and 1 base at J, with 9 bases between the two ends. Germline assignment: CDR1 SGHTA and CDR2 FQGNSA. The CDR3 has 13 amino acids. The CDR3 sequence is CASSIRGSYEQYF. The CDR3 DNA sequence: TGTGCCAGCAGCATCAGGGGATCCTACGAGCAGTACTTC.

The chain joins TRBV27 to TRBJ2-7; D is tentatively TRBD1 or TRBD2 (6 bases each). Germline-derived CDR1 and CDR2 are MNHEY and SMNVEV (reference sequence). The ends were cut back, 5 bases at V and 0 bases at J, with 14 bases in the middle. This CDR3 has 15 residues. The DNA for the CDR3 is TGTGCCAGCAGTCCCCGCGGAGGGGGCTCCTACGAGCAGTACTTC. Translating it yields CASSPRGGGSYEQYF.

In this sample, this clone turned up once. Within the sample, other DNA sequences also encode this same CDR3. This sequence joins TRBV27 and TRBJ1-2; 9 bases line up with TRBD1. Germline V gene sequence: CDR1 MNHEY, CDR2 SMNVEV (reference sequence). Trimming at V came to 3 bases and at J to 2 bases, leaving 1 base not matched to a gene. This CDR3 comprises 14 residues. In nucleotides, the CDR3 is TGTGCCAGCAGTTTGGGACAGGGAAACTATGGCTACACCTTC. The encoded protein is CASSLGQGNYGYTF.

The chain links TRBV28 to TRBJ1-1; D is unresolved. The CDR3 loop spans 15 amino acids. CDR1 and CDR2 from the germline V gene are MDHEN and SYDVKM. Trimming removed 6 bases at V and 8 bases at J, with 22 bases between. This CDR3 is CASSQGRVPSLEAFF. The CDR3 DNA is TGTGCCAGCAGCCAAGGACGTGTCCCCTCACTCGAAGCTTTCTTT.

This clone was counted once. The same CDR3 arises from other DNA sequences in this sample as well. V gene TRBV9 combines with J gene TRBJ2-7; the match to TRBD1 covers 8 bases. The CDR3 has 15 residues. From germline, CDR1 is SGDLS and CDR2 YYNGEE. The junction had 6 bases not matched to a gene; V was cut back by 2 bases and J by 2 bases. The CDR3 DNA is TGTGCCAGCAGCGTCGGGACAGGAGGGACCTACGAGCAGTACTTC. The encoded protein is CASSVGTGGTYEQYF.

The V gene is TRBV4-2, the J gene TRBJ2-2, with 10 bases that match TRBD1. The V gene end was trimmed by 4 bases and the J gene end by 6 bases; junction bases not matched to a gene: 8. The germline V gene encodes CDR1 LGHNA and CDR2 YNFKEQ. This CDR3 is built from 16 residues. The DNA for the CDR3 is TGTGCCAGCAGCCCGCCGGGACAGGGGTTTCCCGGGGAGCTGTTTTTT. Translating gives CASSPPGQGFPGELFF.

For the CDR3, the DNA is TGTGCCATCCACGCAGGGTGGGGAGTGACCGGGGAGCTGTTTTTT. This codes for CAIHAGWGVTGELFF. The chain employs TRBV7-3 and TRBJ2-2; the D gene could be TRBD1 or TRBD2 (5 bases each). CDR3 length: 15 residues. CDR1 is SGHTA and CDR2 is FQGTGA in the germline V gene. The V end lost 10 bases, the J end lost 5 bases, and 20 bases lay between the germline ends.